The entry below gives a single TCR beta chain sequence along with its context. CDR1 LNHDA and CDR2 SQIVND come from the germline V gene (reference sequence). V lost 10 bases to trimming and J lost 8 bases, with 11 bases between them. The CDR3 is 10 residues long. The source of the sample is a study of T-cell reconstitution after alpha-beta-depleted transplantation in children. The library targeted TCRbeta and was prepared with unique molecular identifiers. TCRdb re-called the PCR reads through MiXCR, storing one row per CDR3 protein. The sample carries 450,000 to 600,000 distinct CDR3 sequences, about 31% recorded once.

This rearrangement joins TRBV19 to TRBJ1-1; a weak D match, TRBD1 (5 bases). The source was PBMCs from the stem cell graft donor, collected from the stem cell graft. This clonotype was obtained from a human donor who donated a stem cell graft to a child with aplastic anemia. CDR3: CATGLVEAFF. The CDR3 DNA follows: TGTGCCACGGGACTCGTGGAAGCTTTCTTT.